One sample yielded the 25 T cell receptor beta chains listed below, sequenced in a study of T cells after yellow fever vaccination. TCRdb redid the calling of the 5' RACE reads with MiXCR, one entry per CDR3 protein. The data contain fewer than 650,000 distinct CDR3 sequences, 20% to 25% of them singletons. The specimen comprised PBMCs, sampled roughly 23 days after the first yellow fever vaccination. Receptor source: a man aged 18-30 years who received the YFV17D yellow fever vaccine.

The chain has TRBV5-1 and TRBJ2-5; TRBD2 matches at 15 bases. CDR3 length: 17 amino acids. The V segment lost 4 bases and the J segment 2 bases; nucleotides outside the gene matches: 6. Germline V gene lookup returns CDR1 SGHRS and CDR2 YFSETQ. The CDR3 reads CASSPGLAGGIQETQYF. The CDR3 DNA reads TGCGCCAGCAGCCCGGGACTAGCGGGGGGCATACAAGAGACCCAGTACTTC.

This clonotype was observed a handful of times. This chain connects TRBV9 to TRBJ1-2, with 7 bases aligning to TRBD1. Unmatched junction bases numbered 2, after V lost 1 base and J lost 8 bases. The CDR3 extends over 12 amino acids. Per the germline V gene, CDR1 is SGDLS and CDR2 is YYNGEE. DNA for the CDR3: TGTGCCAGCAGCGTACAGGGGGGGGGCTACACCTTC. Encoded protein: CASSVQGGGYTF.

V and J are TRBV5-7 and TRBJ2-4; perhaps TRBD1 as D (6 bases). TRBV5-7 is identified as an open reading frame with a role that is uncertain. The CDR3 spans 14 residues. V gave up 6 bases and J gave up 1 base, with 11 bases separating them. For the CDR3, the DNA is TGTGCCAGCAATCTCCAGGGGGCCAAAAACATTCAGTACTTC. It encodes CASNLQGAKNIQYF.

J is TRBJ2-2 and V is TRBV12-3 or TRBV12-4; D call uncertain. V was cut by 6 bases and J by 6 bases, with 8 bases left in between. The CDR3 sequence is 12 residues long. The CDR3 reads CASSPRSGELFF. CDR3 coding DNA: TGTGCCAGCAGCCCCCGTTCCGGGGAGCTGTTTTTT.

The CDR3 spells CASSQFDNSGELFF. Here the CDR3 DNA reads TGTGCCAGCAGCCAGTTCGATAACTCCGGGGAGCTGTTTTTT. The V gene is TRBV14, the J gene TRBJ2-2, with no clear D. V lost 3 bases and J 6 bases, leaving 11 bases between the germline ends. The CDR3 has 14 amino acids. CDR1 and CDR2 (germline): SGHDN, FVKESK.

In its sample, this clonotype was seen a few times. The V and J genes are TRBV30 and TRBJ2-2; 7 bases are shared with TRBD2. With 4 bases clipped from V and 7 bases from J, the junction kept 6 bases outside the gene matches. Germline-derived CDR1 and CDR2 are GTSNPN and SVGIG (reference sequence). The CDR3 has 13 residues. CDR3 protein: CAWMEGRVGELFF. Written as DNA, the CDR3 is TGTGCCTGGATGGAGGGGAGGGTCGGGGAGCTGTTTTTT.

The chain links TRBV5-1 to TRBJ2-2, with D possibly being TRBD2 (5 bases). The V and J ends lost 0 bases and 3 bases respectively, with 12 bases between them. Per germline, CDR1 SGHRS and CDR2 YFSETQ. The CDR3 extends over 16 amino acids. CDR3 bases: TGCGCCAGCAGCTTGGGAAATAGCGACTACACCGGGGAGCTGTTTTTT. Translation: CASSLGNSDYTGELFF.

This clonotype has only a few counts. The chain employs TRBV5-1 and TRBJ2-1; maybe TRBD1 (6 bases). Germline values: CDR1 SGHRS, CDR2 YFSETQ. V was pared by 7 bases and J by 4 bases, with 15 bases between. CDR3 size: 14 residues. CDR3 in DNA: TGCGCCAGCTCTCCAGGGGTCCGATACAATGAGCAGTTCTTC. It codes for CASSPGVRYNEQFF.

This clonotype has ten or more counts. The J gene is TRBJ2-7, the V gene TRBV12-3 or TRBV12-4; 7 nucleotides agree with TRBD2. V was pared by 4 bases and J by 5 bases, with 8 bases of the junction left unmatched. The CDR3 is 14 amino acids. The CDR3 is CASSSGGTVNEQYV. As DNA, the CDR3 is TGTGCCAGCAGTTCCGGGGGGACCGTCAACGAGCAGTACGTC.

The V gene is TRBV2, the J gene TRBJ2-5, with unresolved D. The germline CDR1 and CDR2 sequences are SNHLY and FYNNEI. Trimming left V 10 bases short and J 4 bases short, with 16 bases between. The length of the CDR3 is 13 residues. CDR3 DNA: TGTGCCACCCGAAGGGCAGTACGAGAGACCCAGTACTTC. Translation gives CATRRAVRETQYF.

The CDR3 nucleotides are TGTGCCAGCACCGTCTCTCACCTGGGGACAGTCGAATTCCCCCAGCATTTT. The encoded protein is CASTVSHLGTVEFPQHF. The genes are TRBV7-8 and TRBJ1-5; 7 bases are a match to TRBD1. The CDR3 contains 17 residues. V shed 7 bases, J shed 10 bases, and the junction held 22 bases outside the gene matches. CDR1 is SGHVS, CDR2 FQNEAQ, per germline.

This clonotype has a handful of counts. The V gene is TRBV6-1, the J gene TRBJ1-2, with D possibly TRBD1 on 5 matching bases. This CDR3 comprises 16 residues. Trimming took off 6 bases at V and 3 bases at J, with 20 bases between the two ends. CDR1 and CDR2 (germline): MNHNS, SASEGT. CDR3 DNA: TGTGCCAGCAGCTCCCCGGTGCCGGGGCGCGACTATGGCTACACCTTC. Protein: CASSSPVPGRDYGYTF.

The rearrangement links TRBV20-1 to TRBJ2-3, with TRBD2 matching 10 bases. This CDR3 is 16 amino acids long. The germline gives CDR1 DFQATT, CDR2 SNEGSKA (reference sequence). The V segment lost 5 bases and the J segment 8 bases; nucleotides outside the gene matches: 16. The CDR3, as DNA: TGCAGTGCTCCACCGACTAGCGGGCTACCCCAGGGTACGCAGTATTTT. Translation gives CSAPPTSGLPQGTQYF.

The chain links TRBV5-1 to TRBJ1-1, with a tentative D call TRBD1 (5 bases). The V gene lost 6 bases and the J gene lost 0 bases, with 9 bases spanning the gap. This CDR3 region has 13 residues. The germline V gene has CDR1 SGHRS and CDR2 YFSETQ. In DNA form, the CDR3 reads TGCGCCAGCAAGGCAGGGATGAACACTGAAGCTTTCTTT. Its translation: CASKAGMNTEAFF.

The chain is built from TRBV7-9 and TRBJ1-1; the D gene is possibly TRBD1 (5 bases). From germline, CDR1 is SEHNR and CDR2 FQNEAQ (reference sequence). This CDR3 is built from 14 residues. Between the trimmed V and J ends, which lost 2 bases and 2 bases, there was a span of 9 bases. CDR3 bases: TGTGCCAGCAGCTTACCCCGGGACAACACTGAAGCTTTCTTT. This sequence encodes CASSLPRDNTEAFF. Full variable domain (outside the CDR3, taken from reference TRBV7-9 and TRBJ1-1): DTGVSQNPRHKITKRGQNVTFRCDPISEHNRLYWYRQTLGQGPEFLTYFQNEAQLEKSRLLSDRFSAERPKGSFSTLEIQRTEQGDSAMYLCASSLPRDNTEAFFGQGTRLTVV.

V usage is TRBV20-1 and J usage is TRBJ1-1, with unresolved D. Trimming removed 3 bases at V and 4 bases at J, with 15 bases between. The germline V gene has CDR1 DFQATT and CDR2 SNEGSKA (reference sequence). The CDR3 has 14 amino acids. The CDR3 region is CSARLPLSSTEAFF. The DNA of the CDR3 is TGCAGTGCTAGGTTACCGTTATCGAGCACTGAAGCTTTCTTT.

This rearrangement joins TRBV10-3 to TRBJ2-3; D remains ambiguous. V lost 5 bases and J 0 bases, leaving 15 bases between the germline ends. Germline V gives CDR1 ENHRY, CDR2 SYGVKD. CDR3 length equals 16 residues. CDR3 sequence reads: CAISSAVTSSTDTQYF. The CDR3 coding sequence is TGTGCCATCAGTTCCGCTGTGACATCTAGCACAGATACGCAGTATTTT.

This clonotype turned up a few times. As DNA, the CDR3 is TGCAGTGCTCCGGAATACCTCACCGGGGAGCTGTTTTTT. This gives the protein CSAPEYLTGELFF. The V call is TRBV20-1, the J call TRBJ2-2; D gene ambiguous. In germline, CDR1 is DFQATT, CDR2 SNEGSKA (reference sequence). V lost 5 bases, J lost 4 bases, and 11 bases lay in between. This CDR3 is 13 amino acids long.

This clonotype was recorded at least ten times. The chain employs TRBV20-1 and TRBJ1-6; the D gene is possibly TRBD1 (5 bases). This CDR3 is 14 amino acids long. The V end was cut by 4 bases, the J end by 0 bases, with 7 bases between. Germline lookup yields CDR1 DFQATT and CDR2 SNEGSKA (reference sequence). This CDR3 is CSAKGPSYNSPLHF. DNA of the CDR3: TGCAGTGCTAAGGGGCCCTCCTATAATTCACCCCTCCACTTT.

This chain joins TRBV21-1 and TRBJ2-1. TRBV21-1 is deemed a pseudogene. This CDR3 has 17 residues. In DNA form, the CDR3 reads TGTGCCAGCAGCAGAATAGGGTCTTTAACCCCCTACAATGAGCAGTTCTTC. Its translation: CASSRIGSLTPYNEQFF.

The chain joins TRBV30 to TRBJ1-4, with D tentatively TRBD1 (5 bases). V was shortened by 7 bases and J by 8 bases, with 14 bases between the two germline ends. Germline V lookup: CDR1 GTSNPN, CDR2 SVGIG (reference sequence). The CDR3 has 12 amino acids. Here the CDR3 reads CAFRAGLEKLFF. CDR3 DNA sequence: TGTGCCTTTAGAGCGGGGCTGGAAAAACTGTTTTTT.

Only a few counts were recorded for this clonotype. V and J are TRBV29-1 and TRBJ1-1; a possible D gene is TRBD1 (5 bases). Germline V lookup: CDR1 SQVTM, CDR2 ANQGSEA. With 3 bases removed from V and 2 bases from J, the gap between germline ends came to 10 bases. The CDR3 has 13 amino acids. The CDR3, as DNA: TGCAGCGTTGACCCGGGGCGAAACACTGAAGCTTTCTTT. It is translated as CSVDPGRNTEAFF.

This clonotype appeared a few times. The rearrangement uses TRBV5-1 and TRBJ2-3; D gene ambiguous. From germline, CDR1 is SGHRS and CDR2 YFSETQ. The CDR3 length is 15 residues. V lost 1 base to trimming and J lost 2 bases, with 11 bases between them. For the CDR3, the DNA is TGCGCCAGCAGCTTGTTTAGGGCGGACACAGATACGCAGTATTTT. Amino acids: CASSLFRADTDTQYF.

The sample holds a few counts of this clonotype. The CDR3 coding sequence is TGCGCCAGCAGCCCAGCGGGGGGGAGCTCCTACGAGCAGTACTTC. Translation gives CASSPAGGSSYEQYF. The chain carries TRBV4-1 and TRBJ2-7; 10 bases align to TRBD2. This CDR3 has 15 residues. The germline gives CDR1 MGHRA, CDR2 YSYEKL. V shed 4 bases, J shed 0 bases, and the junction held 3 bases outside the gene matches.

This chain joins TRBV10-3 and TRBJ1-6; D uncertain. Germline V CDR1 and CDR2: ENHRY, SYGVKD. The V and J ends lost 5 bases and 0 bases respectively, with 5 bases between them. The CDR3 is 14 amino acids. CDR3 residues: CAISRSSYNSPLHF. Here the CDR3 DNA reads TGTGCCATCAGTAGAAGCTCCTATAATTCACCCCTCCACTTT.